The TCR beta chain described here comes from a study of blood T cell repertoires in COVID-19. In the study overall: In each case, the material was cDNA or gDNA derived from T cells, B-cell-depleted T cells, or PBMCs.

CDR1 is MNHEY and CDR2 is SVGAGI in the germline V gene. The CDR3 has 15 amino acids. V lost 0 bases and J 1 base, leaving 9 bases between the germline ends. Profiling relied on immunoSEQ multiplex PCR, and the TCRdb table lists in-frame clones only, not all of them. The top ten hold approximately 1.2% of the sample, which has under 500,000 clones, around 87% seen once. Participant age was about 18 to 89 years, and participants resided in roughly 25 US areas. Each participant's cohort was designated according to participant-reported clinical history. The sequence came from a man aged 25 to 40 who had recovered from COVID-19. The sequenced sample was PBMCs or T cells enriched from blood (not recorded which). The rearrangement uses TRBV6-5 and TRBJ1-1, with a weak D call TRBD1 (5 bases). CDR3 protein: CASSYSWGPNTEAFF. In DNA, the CDR3 is TGTGCCAGCAGTTACTCGTGGGGCCCGAACACTGAAGCTTTCTTT.